A selection of T cell receptor beta chains follows, all from one sample in a study of early T cells in non-severe SARS-CoV-2 infection. TCRdb redid the calling of the 5' RACE reads with MiXCR, one entry per CDR3 protein. The sample holds 65,000 to 85,000 distinct CDR3 sequences, about 13% seen once. The sample taken for sequencing was whole blood. These receptor sequences come from an adult who was a healthcare worker with PCR-confirmed SARS-CoV-2 infection or an uninfected control (not recorded which). The CDR3 runs from the conserved cysteine through the conserved F or W. D genes are given only for firm matches. Size tells how often a clone was seen (once, few, many) or the class of an expanded clone, and some rows leave it out.

clone_size j_call cdr3_length v_call d_call cdr3_aa cdr3_nt
many TRBJ2-1 15 TRBV18 TRBD1 CASSPPRTGWDEQFF TGTGCCAGCTCACCACCCCGGACAGGATGGGATGAGCAGTTCTTC
few TRBJ2-7 15 TRBV7-9 . CASSLGGGAAYEQYF TGTGCCAGCAGCTTGGGGGGCGGCGCGGCCTACGAGCAGTACTTC
many TRBJ2-1 14 TRBV12-3/TRBV12-4 TRBD2 CASRLAGGSNEQFF TGTGCCAGCAGACTAGCGGGGGGTTCTAATGAGCAGTTCTTC
many TRBJ1-2 16 TRBV7-2 TRBD1 CASSSPNRGANYGYTF TGTGCCAGCAGCTCACCCAACAGGGGCGCTAACTATGGCTACACCTTC
few TRBJ1-2 15 TRBV3-1 TRBD1 CASSQAGTGSYGYTF TGTGCCAGCAGCCAAGCCGGGACAGGGTCTTACGGCTACACCTTC
many TRBJ2-3 14 TRBV5-5 TRBD1 CASSVGQGSDTQYF TGTGCCAGCAGCGTCGGACAGGGATCAGATACGCAGTATTTT
many TRBJ2-7 14 TRBV28 TRBD2 CASRRGGTKYEQYF TGTGCCAGCCGTCGCGGAGGGACTAAGTACGAGCAGTACTTC
many TRBJ1-2 13 TRBV3-1 . CASSQVANYGYTF TGTGCCAGCAGCCAAGTTGCCAACTATGGCTACACCTTC
many TRBJ2-2 13 TRBV6-5 . CASSKQHTGELFF TGTGCCAGCAGTAAACAGCACACCGGGGAGCTGTTTTTT
many TRBJ2-3 16 TRBV12-3/TRBV12-4 TRBD2 CASSLALLAGTDTQYF TGTGCCAGCAGTTTAGCGCTACTAGCGGGGACAGATACGCAGTATTTT
. TRBJ1-6 17 TRBV12-3/TRBV12-4 . CASSPGPKGSYNSPLHF TGTGCCAGCAGTCCGGGGCCTAAGGGATCCTATAATTCACCCCTCCACTTT
few TRBJ1-1 12 TRBV12-3/TRBV12-4 . CASSLTNTEAFF TGTGCCAGCAGTTTAACGAACACTGAAGCTTTCTTT
many TRBJ2-1 16 TRBV7-2 TRBD2 CASSSRSGGPYNEQFF TGTGCCAGCAGCAGTAGATCGGGAGGGCCCTACAATGAGCAGTTCTTC
few TRBJ2-7 13 TRBV4-3 TRBD1 CASSLTGQTEQYF TGCGCCAGCAGCCTCACGGGACAGACGGAGCAGTACTTC
. TRBJ2-6 20 TRBV9 . CASSVGAGSPKSSGANVLTF TGTGCCAGCAGCGTAGGGGCAGGATCCCCCAAAAGCTCTGGGGCCAACGTCCTGACTTTC
many TRBJ2-2 12 TRBV11-3 . CASSLKTGELFF TGTGCCAGCAGCTTAAAAACCGGGGAGCTGTTTTTT
many TRBJ1-1 13 TRBV28 . CASSSRTRTEAFF TGTGCCAGCAGTTCGCGGACAAGGACTGAAGCTTTCTTT
. TRBJ2-2 16 TRBV6-6 TRBD2 CASRPTSGRRTGELFF TGTGCCAGCAGACCAACTAGCGGGAGACGCACCGGGGAGCTGTTTTTT
. TRBJ2-1 14 TRBV15 . CATSRGTEVNEQFF TGTGCCACCAGCAGAGGGACTGAGGTCAATGAGCAGTTCTTC
many TRBJ2-7 14 TRBV5-1 . CASSLGTISSEQYF TGCGCCAGCAGCTTGGGGACTATCTCCTCCGAGCAGTACTTC
few TRBJ2-1 17 TRBV11-2 TRBD2 CASSLFSGLAVYNEQFF TGTGCCAGCAGCTTATTCTCGGGTCTAGCGGTCTACAATGAGCAGTTCTTC
many TRBJ1-1 13 TRBV20-1 . CSAKPGTNTEAFF TGCAGTGCCAAGCCAGGGACTAACACTGAAGCTTTCTTT
many TRBJ1-1 12 TRBV20-1 . CSAIPGNTEAFF TGCAGTGCTATCCCCGGGAACACTGAAGCTTTCTTT
few TRBJ2-7 15 TRBV9 . CASSVRAGYFHEQYF TGTGCCAGCAGCGTACGGGCGGGGTATTTCCACGAGCAGTACTTC
. TRBJ2-7 13 TRBV10-3 TRBD1 CAIRQTGGHEQYF TGTGCCATCAGACAGACAGGGGGGCACGAGCAGTACTTC
many TRBJ2-1 13 TRBV6-1 . CASSERARTEQFF TGTGCCAGCAGTGAAAGGGCGAGGACGGAGCAGTTCTTC
. TRBJ2-3 16 TRBV11-2 . CASSAVETVTMDTQYF TGTGCCAGCAGCGCAGTGGAGACAGTAACGATGGATACGCAGTATTTT
few TRBJ1-2 11 TRBV19 . CASSIWDGYTF TGTGCCAGTAGTATCTGGGATGGCTACACCTTC
. TRBJ2-4 15 TRBV6-1 . CASRVNRDTKNIQYF TGTGCCAGTAGGGTTAACCGGGACACCAAAAACATTCAGTACTTC
. TRBJ2-7 14 TRBV2 TRBD2 CASSSSGGFYEQYF TGTGCCAGCAGTTCTAGCGGCGGGTTCTACGAGCAGTACTTC
many TRBJ2-7 12 TRBV6-5 TRBD1 CATGTDNYEQYF TGTGCCACCGGGACAGACAACTACGAGCAGTACTTC
many TRBJ1-6 16 TRBV12-3/TRBV12-4 . CASSLHDISYNSPLHF TGTGCCAGCAGCCTTCATGATATTTCCTATAATTCACCCCTCCACTTT
few TRBJ2-7 11 TRBV3-1 . CASSQGSGQYF TGTGCCAGCAGCCAAGGTTCTGGGCAGTACTTC
few TRBJ2-7 16 TRBV5-4 TRBD2 CASSLAPGTSGIEQYF TGTGCCAGCAGCTTGGCCCCCGGGACTAGCGGGATCGAGCAGTACTTC
. TRBJ1-2 13 TRBV6-6 . CANRQGTNYGYTF TGTGCCAACAGGCAGGGTACTAACTATGGCTACACCTTC
many TRBJ2-3 15 TRBV19 TRBD2 CASSIGAGVADTQYF TGTGCCAGTAGTATTGGAGCGGGAGTAGCAGATACGCAGTATTTT
many TRBJ1-5 14 TRBV7-2 . CASSSQGSNQPQHF TGTGCCAGCAGCTCCCAGGGAAGCAATCAGCCCCAGCATTTT
. TRBJ2-7 15 TRBV6-5 TRBD2 CASSSRLARLDEQYF TGTGCCAGCAGTTCCCGACTAGCTAGGTTGGACGAGCAGTACTTC
. TRBJ2-3 15 TRBV7-9 . CASSYRDKPTDTQYF TGTGCCAGCAGCTACCGGGACAAGCCCACAGATACGCAGTATTTT
few TRBJ1-2 16 TRBV6-5 . CASSGPSSPGNYGYTF TGTGCCAGCAGTGGACCAAGCTCCCCGGGGAACTATGGCTACACCTTC
. TRBJ2-7 16 TRBV27 . CASSLNLGGLYYEQYF TGTGCCAGCAGTTTAAACCTTGGGGGTCTCTACTACGAGCAGTACTTC
many TRBJ2-7 15 TRBV6-5 . CASSYSSGYMFEQYF TGTGCCAGCAGTTACTCATCAGGGTATATGTTCGAGCAGTACTTC
many TRBJ1-1 15 TRBV6-5 TRBD1 CASRFGQAMNTEAFF TGTGCCAGCAGATTCGGACAGGCCATGAACACTGAAGCTTTCTTT
many TRBJ2-7 13 TRBV5-1 . CASSLESGGEQYF TGCGCCAGCAGCTTGGAGTCCGGGGGCGAGCAGTACTTC
. TRBJ2-2 16 TRBV5-4 . CASSTWAGESTGELFF TGTGCCAGCAGCACCTGGGCAGGGGAGAGTACCGGGGAGCTGTTTTTT
many TRBJ1-5 15 TRBV3-1 . CASSQDAGPDQPQHF TGTGCCAGCAGCCAAGACGCAGGGCCGGATCAGCCCCAGCATTTT
few TRBJ2-7 14 TRBV7-2 . CASSSGTNSYEQYF TGTGCCAGCAGCTCCGGGACAAACTCCTACGAGCAGTACTTC
. TRBJ2-2 15 TRBV5-1 TRBD2 CASSLLAGHTGELFF TGCGCCAGCAGCTTGTTAGCGGGACACACCGGGGAGCTGTTTTTT
many TRBJ1-3 13 TRBV20-1 . CSAPHDSGNTIYF TGCAGTGCTCCGCATGACTCTGGAAACACCATATATTTT
. TRBJ2-3 12 TRBV29-1 . CSARPRTDTQYF TGCAGCGCCCGCCCTCGCACAGATACGCAGTATTTT
few TRBJ2-7 15 TRBV5-1 TRBD2 CASSLAAGTSYEQYF TGCGCCAGCAGCTTGGCAGCGGGAACCTCCTACGAGCAGTACTTC
. TRBJ2-1 14 TRBV6-1 . CASSEPGDRNEQFF TGTGCCAGCAGTGAACCAGGGGATCGGAATGAGCAGTTCTTC
. TRBJ1-1 14 TRBV5-1 TRBD1 CASSTTGVSTEAFF TGCGCCAGCAGTACGACAGGGGTGAGCACTGAAGCTTTCTTT